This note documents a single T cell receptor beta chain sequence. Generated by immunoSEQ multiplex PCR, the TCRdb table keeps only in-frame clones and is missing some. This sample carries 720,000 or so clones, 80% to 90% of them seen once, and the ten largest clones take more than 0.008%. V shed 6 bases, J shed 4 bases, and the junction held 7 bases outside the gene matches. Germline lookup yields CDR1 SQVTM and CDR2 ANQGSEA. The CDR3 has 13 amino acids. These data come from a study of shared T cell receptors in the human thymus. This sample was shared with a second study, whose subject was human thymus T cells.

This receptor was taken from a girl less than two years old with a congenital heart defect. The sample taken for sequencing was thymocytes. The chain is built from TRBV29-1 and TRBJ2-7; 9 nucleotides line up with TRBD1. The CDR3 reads CSVRAGQGYEQYF. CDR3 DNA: TGCAGCGTACGAGCGGGACAGGGATACGAGCAGTACTTC.